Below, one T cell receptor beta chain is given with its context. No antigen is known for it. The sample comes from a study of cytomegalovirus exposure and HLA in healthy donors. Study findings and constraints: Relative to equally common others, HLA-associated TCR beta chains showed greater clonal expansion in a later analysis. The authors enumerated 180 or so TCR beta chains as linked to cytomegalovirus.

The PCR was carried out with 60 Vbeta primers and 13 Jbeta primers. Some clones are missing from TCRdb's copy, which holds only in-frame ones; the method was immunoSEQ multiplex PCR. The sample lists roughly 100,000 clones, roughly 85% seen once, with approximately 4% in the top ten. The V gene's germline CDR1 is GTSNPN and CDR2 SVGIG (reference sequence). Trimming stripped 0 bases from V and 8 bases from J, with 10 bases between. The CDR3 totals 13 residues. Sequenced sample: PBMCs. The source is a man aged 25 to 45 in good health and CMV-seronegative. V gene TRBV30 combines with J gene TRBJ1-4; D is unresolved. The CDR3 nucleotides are TGTGCCTGGAGTGTACTGGAGTTCGAAAAACTGTTTTTT. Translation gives CAWSVLEFEKLFF.